The clone carrying this T cell receptor (beta chain) was found many times. This sample is part of a study of T-cell reconstitution after alpha-beta-depleted transplantation in children. This CDR3 comprises 16 residues. V was trimmed by 5 bases and J by 0 bases, leaving 13 bases between them. The library targeted TCRbeta and was prepared with unique molecular identifiers. TCRdb reprocessed the PCR reads via MiXCR and lists one record per CDR3 protein. In the table there are hundreds of thousands of distinct CDR3 sequences, 12% of which are singletons. This clonotype originated in a human donor who donated a stem cell graft to a child with combined immunodeficiency. Sequencing used PBMCs from the stem cell graft donor, obtained from the stem cell graft. The gene calls are TRBV12-3 or TRBV12-4 and TRBJ2-2, with D perhaps assigned TRBD1 or TRBD2 (5 bases each). CDR3 in amino acids: CASSASGTANTGELFF. In nucleotides, the CDR3 is TGTGCCAGCAGTGCGTCCGGGACGGCGAACACCGGGGAGCTGTTTTTT.